This TCR beta chain was retrieved from a study of T cell responses to AZD1222 COVID-19 vaccine (dated by TCRdb to the early 2020s). Some background on the complete study: AZD1222 recipients with second doses at about 4 weeks or about 12 weeks were pooled, because spike-specific TCR depth and breadth did not differ between schedules. A total of just over 230 trial participants underwent TCR sequencing, of whom some 200 had received two doses of AZD1222 and about 25 had received two doses of the MenACWY control vaccine. Enrollment into the trials was organized by age into subgroups of 18-55, 56-69 and 70-plus years, and those subgroups contained approximately 160, 26 and 62 TCR-sequenced participants, respectively. Paper-wide results and their limitations: Nearly half of unique spike-specific TCRs reportedly recognized epitopes outside regions mutated in the B.1.351 and B.1.1.7 variants. The 56-69-year group was small, and its depth increase did not reach significance, likely because of low power. The vaccine-associated CD4 TCRs covered the entire spike protein, and the dominant responses fell in regions 160-218 and 743-854. Only six or seven AZD1222 recipients were SARS-CoV-2 seropositive at baseline, limiting conclusions about previously exposed vaccinees. Spike-specific TCR breadth and depth rose significantly after two AZD1222 doses compared with day 0 and with MenACWY recipients. Most participants were white British and females outnumbered males, and the authors suggested that clonal diversity may have been underestimated. No day 14 peak-response samples were available, so repertoires were characterized only after the peak T cell response.

The CDR3 regions of human TCRbeta chains were analyzed by immunosequencing. Regarding the original processing steps: TCRs in the repertoires were matched against a reference library of SARS-CoV-2-specific TCRs that had been generated with the MIRA antigen-specificity platform. Breadth was defined as the fraction of unique TCRs that were SARS-CoV-2-associated. Depth was defined as the fraction of total T cells that were SARS-CoV-2-associated. Using the MIRA data, every spike-specific TCR was mapped to the spike region that the TCR reacted to and assigned to either a CD4 or a CD8 class. Log10-transformed breadth and depth values were compared by one-way ANOVA with Sidak's multiple comparisons tests. Here the immuneACCESS table is served through TCRdb, limited to in-frame sequences with V and J called. Missing clones are a known gap in these copies; in checked studies unresolved V genes cover under half, and the rest lacks a known reason. D and trimming were read from the DNA, whereas the V and J calls and clone size are those reported in that table. The sample includes 150,000 or so clones, with around 91% observed a single time. The ten most abundant clones make up around 5% of the sample.

V and J are truncated by 4 bases and 13 bases respectively, leaving an intervening sequence of 17 bases. Per the germline V gene, SGHTA is the CDR1 and FQGNSA is the CDR2. Counted from cysteine to phenylalanine, this CDR3 has 13 amino acids. CDR3 DNA only is kept here, 39 bases in frame from base 1. This sample's time point label indicates: baseline before first vaccination. Vaccinee samples came from UK trials COV001 and COV002, including a single-blind randomized controlled phase 2/3 trial of AZD1222 (ChAdOx1 nCoV-19) in healthy adults. For TCRbeta chain sequencing, PBMC samples were collected from trial participants at day 0 and at day 28 after the second dose. The table lists this clone with a few counts. Its antigen is unknown. No base quality values were provided; no much bigger clone lies one nucleotide off.

This TCR derives from an adult in good health. The material was peripheral blood, obtained on day 0 of AZD1222 vaccination. This sequence uses TRBV7-2 and TRBJ2-1; TRBD1 is perhaps the D gene, given 6 matching bases. CDR3 reads: CASSYEQGATQFF. The bases are TGTGCCAGCAGCTATGAACAGGGAGCCACCCAGTTCTTC. With the rest looked up from the reference TRBV7-2 and TRBJ2-1 genes rather than sequenced, the full variable domain is GAGVSQSPSNKVTEKGKDVELRCDPISGHTALYWYRQSLGQGLEFLIYFQGNSAPDKSGLPSDRFSAERTGGSVSTLTIQRTQQEDSAVYLCASSYEQGATQFFGPGTRLTVL.